Detailed here is one TCR beta chain. What it binds is not known. Rearranged V-D-J TRB sequences were amplified with a mixed TRB-A/B primer pool. One entry per CDR3 protein, called by TCRdb with MiXCR from the multiplex PCR reads. This sample yields approximately 10,000 distinct CDR3 sequences, of which 30% to 40% are seen a single time; approximately 8.2% belongs to the top ten. The data were obtained in a study of T cell repertoires in aging, cancer and after chemotherapy. The V end was cut by 0 bases, the J end by 1 base, with 16 bases between. CDR3 length equals 17 residues. From germline, CDR1 is KGHSH and CDR2 LQKENI. Study-level findings and limits: Across the chemotherapy interval, each cancer cohort showed higher median generation probability, suggesting thymic rebound.

The template was genomic DNA from peripheral blood, not RNA. The chain couples TRBV18 to TRBJ2-7; perhaps D is TRBD1 or TRBD2 (5 bases each). The sequence was collected from a human donor in good health. Source material: blood. CDR3 in DNA: TGTGCCAGCTCACCACCGGGGAGAGGGACGGGGTCCTACGAGCAGTACTTC. Translating it yields CASSPPGRGTGSYEQYF. Filled out from reference TRBV18 and TRBJ2-7, the complete variable domain reads NAGVMQNPRHLVRRRGQEARLRCSPMKGHSHVYWYRQLPEEGLKFMVYLQKENIIDESGMPKERFSAEFPKEGPSILRIQQVVRGDSAAYFCASSPPGRGTGSYEQYFGPGTRLTVT.